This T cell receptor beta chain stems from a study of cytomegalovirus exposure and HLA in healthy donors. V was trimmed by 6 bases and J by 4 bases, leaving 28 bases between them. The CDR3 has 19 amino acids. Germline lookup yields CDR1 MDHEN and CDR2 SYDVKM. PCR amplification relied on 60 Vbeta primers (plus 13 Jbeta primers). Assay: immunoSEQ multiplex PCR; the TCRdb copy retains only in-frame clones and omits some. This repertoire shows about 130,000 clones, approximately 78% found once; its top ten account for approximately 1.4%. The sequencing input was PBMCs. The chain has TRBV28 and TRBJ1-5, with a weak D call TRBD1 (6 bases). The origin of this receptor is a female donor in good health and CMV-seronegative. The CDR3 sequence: CASSLAWGLGTMTNQPQHF. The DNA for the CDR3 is TGTGCCAGCAGCCTGGCGTGGGGGCTGGGGACTATGACGAATCAGCCCCAGCATTTT.